The text below deals with one T cell receptor (beta chain). Its antigen specificity is not known. Base qualities are not provided; no much larger clone lies one nucleotide away. Whole blood was collected in K2EDTA tubes by collaborating institutions according to the institutions' own protocols. Collaborator samples were shipped for TCRbeta analysis as frozen whole blood, isolated PBMCs, or DNA extracted from either sample type. The data stem from a study of blood T cell repertoires in COVID-19 (dated by TCRdb to 2018 to 2020). The study in broad terms: Samples from collaborators originated in the United States, Italy and Spain and spanned both the acute and convalescent phases of COVID-19. The material from the prospective study consisted of cDNA or gDNA derived from T cells, B-cell-depleted T cells, or PBMCs. Deeply sampled blood TCRbeta repertoires from subjects exposed to, actively infected with, or recovered from COVID-19 were included in the dataset. The repertoires were released in a freely available public database meant as a resource for research on the immune response to SARS-CoV-2. The samples were drawn from the first 160 participants of the ongoing ImmuneRACE study and from more than 1,000 subjects provided by 6 global collaborators. Nearly every sample came with metadata listing a de-identified subject ID, COVID-19 status, age in years and sex. Where HLA class I and class II types were available, the types were taken from metadata supplied by the sample provider, not from assay-based typing.

TCRbeta CDR3 regions were amplified from genomic DNA using the immunoSEQ Assay, a bias-controlled multiplex PCR. The original pipeline was this. Within the assay, amplification of reference gene primers was used to estimate how many nucleated cells each sample contained. To quantify the absolute abundance of each unique TCRbeta CDR3 rearrangement, sequence reads were collapsed and filtered. For each sample, productive Simpson clonality was calculated as the square root of Simpson's diversity index across productive rearrangements. TCRdb stores this immuneACCESS table with in-frame sequences only. Part of the clones is absent; in the studies checked, under half of the shortfall reflects unresolved V genes, and no reason is known for the rest. V, J and clone size are taken as reported in that table, and D and trimming were inferred from the DNA itself. The sample data list about 150,000 clones, and about 86% of these were observed just once. Approximately 30% of the sample rests with the top ten.

What the work shows at the level of the full study, not this receptor alone: The amount of clinical and demographic metadata varied by source and participant and was provided uncurated.

CDR1 and CDR2, per the germline V gene (reference sequence), are GTSNPN and SVGIG. The V end loses 3 bases and the J end loses 0 bases, and a stretch of 13 bases separates them. The CDR3 goes from the cysteine to the phenylalanine over 15 residues. Only the CDR3 DNA is retained, 45 bases long and in frame from the first base. This chain is built from TRBV30 and TRBJ2-3, and perhaps TRBD2 as D gene, on 6 matching bases. The TCR sequence derives from a woman between 55 and 75 years old with acute or convalescent COVID-19. The specimen sequenced was peripheral blood. CDR3 loop: CAWRDLASSTDTQYF. Read as DNA, the sequence is TGTGCCTGGAGGGACCTAGCGTCTAGCACAGATACGCAGTATTTT.